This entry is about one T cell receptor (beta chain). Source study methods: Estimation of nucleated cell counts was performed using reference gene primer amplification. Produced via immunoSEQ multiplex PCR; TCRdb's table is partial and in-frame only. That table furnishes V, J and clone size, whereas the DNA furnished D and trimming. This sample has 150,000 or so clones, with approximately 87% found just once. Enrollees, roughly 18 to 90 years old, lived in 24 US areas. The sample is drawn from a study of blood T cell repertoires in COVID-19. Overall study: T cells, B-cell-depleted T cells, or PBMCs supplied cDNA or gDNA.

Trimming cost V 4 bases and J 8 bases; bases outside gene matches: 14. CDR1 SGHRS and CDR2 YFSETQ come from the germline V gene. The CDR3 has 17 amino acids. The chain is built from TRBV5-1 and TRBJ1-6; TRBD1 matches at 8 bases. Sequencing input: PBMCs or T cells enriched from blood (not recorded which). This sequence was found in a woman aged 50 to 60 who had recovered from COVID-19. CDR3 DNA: TGCGCCAGCAGCCGGCTGACAGGGGCGACCGGGGATTCACCCCTCCACTTT. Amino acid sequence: CASSRLTGATGDSPLHF.